This T cell receptor (beta chain) was captured by sequencing in a study of identical twins. A universal primer site arose from template switching, and cDNA bore unique molecular identifiers. TCRdb independently ran MiXCR on the 5' RACE reads; one entry per CDR3 protein. This sample has hundreds of thousands of distinct CDR3 sequences, with roughly an eighth found just once. Unmatched junction bases numbered 4, after V lost 1 base and J lost 7 bases. The CDR3 is 15 amino acids. CDR1 is MGHRA and CDR2 is YSYEKL in the germline V gene. This same sample was also taken into another study, of yellow fever vaccine responses in identical twins.

J is TRBJ2-1 and V is TRBV4-1; 10 nucleotides line up with TRBD1. This TCR came from a woman aged 18-29 years in good health. The sequencing sample was made of PBMCs. The CDR3 nucleotides are TGCGCCAGCAGCCAAGGAGTGGACAGGGGGAATGAGCAGTTCTTC. Translation gives CASSQGVDRGNEQFF.